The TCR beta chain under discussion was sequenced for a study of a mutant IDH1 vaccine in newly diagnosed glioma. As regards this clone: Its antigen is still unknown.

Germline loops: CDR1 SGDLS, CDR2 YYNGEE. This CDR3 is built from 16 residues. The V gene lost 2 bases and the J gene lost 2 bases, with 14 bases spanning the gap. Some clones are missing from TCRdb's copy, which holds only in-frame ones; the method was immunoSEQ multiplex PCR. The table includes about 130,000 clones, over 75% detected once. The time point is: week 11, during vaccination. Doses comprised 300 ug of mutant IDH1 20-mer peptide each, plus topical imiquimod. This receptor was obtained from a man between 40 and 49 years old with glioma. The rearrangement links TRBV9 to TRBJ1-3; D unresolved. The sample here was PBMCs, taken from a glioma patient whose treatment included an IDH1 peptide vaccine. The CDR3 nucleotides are TGTGCCAGCAGCGTGGGATCCGGGCGTACTGGAAACACCATATATTTT. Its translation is CASSVGSGRTGNTIYF.